The clone carrying this T cell receptor beta chain was detected many times. There are 13 residues in the CDR3. V dropped 2 bases and J dropped 7 bases, with 14 bases sitting between them. Germline V lookup: CDR1 SQVTM, CDR2 ANQGSEA. MiXCR was run by TCRdb on the reads, yielding one entry per CDR3 protein. The table records approximately 90,000 distinct CDR3 sequences, about 28% of them present only once. This specimen belongs to a study of type 1 regulatory T cells. Background on the study: T-allo10 is a Tr1-enriched, alloantigen-specific CD4 T cell product made in vitro.

This chain connects TRBV29-1 to TRBJ1-1; D unclear. Sequenced input: CD4+ T cells, either the whole sample or a sorted fraction (not recorded which). This TCR derives from a human donor in good health. The CDR3 bases are TGCAGCGTTGAATTCCGCCCCCGGAGTGAAGCTTTCTTT. Its translation is CSVEFRPRSEAFF.